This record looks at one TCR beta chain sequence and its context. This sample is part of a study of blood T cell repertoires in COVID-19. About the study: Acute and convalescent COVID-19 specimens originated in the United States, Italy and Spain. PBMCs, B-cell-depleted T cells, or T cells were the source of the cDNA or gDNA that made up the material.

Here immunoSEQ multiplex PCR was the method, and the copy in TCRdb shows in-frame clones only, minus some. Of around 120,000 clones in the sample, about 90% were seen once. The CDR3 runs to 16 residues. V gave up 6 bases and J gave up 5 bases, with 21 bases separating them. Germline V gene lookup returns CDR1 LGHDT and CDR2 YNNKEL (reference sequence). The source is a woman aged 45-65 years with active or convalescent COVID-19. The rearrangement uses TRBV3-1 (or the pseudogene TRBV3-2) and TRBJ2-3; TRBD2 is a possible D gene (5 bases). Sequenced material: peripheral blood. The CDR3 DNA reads TGTGCCAGCAGTCGAAGCGTAGCGCCGACCCTAGATACGCAGTATTTT. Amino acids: CASSRSVAPTLDTQYF.